This TCR beta chain originates from a study of vaccination effects on CD4 cells after COVID-19. In the study overall: Everyone in the study got two shots of either the BNT162b2 or mRNA-1273 vaccine. Pre-vaccine samples were drawn 16 days and one week before the first dose.

J was trimmed by 4 bases and V by 0 bases; bases with no gene match: 5. This CDR3 has 17 residues. Germline V gene sequence: CDR1 LGHDT, CDR2 YNNKEL (reference sequence). CD4+ T cells specific for antigen were expanded with viral peptide pools by the ViraFEST assay before sequencing. Once cultured for approximately eleven days, the cells underwent separation to obtain CD4+ T cells. Infection dated between March and December 2020, before the Alpha, Beta and Delta variants reached the United States. The researchers cultured roughly 2.2 million PBMC per well with approximately 9.1 IU/ml IL-2 and 7.5 to 10 ug/ml peptides. Of note for this clone: Its specificity is not known.

The method was immunoSEQ multiplex PCR; TCRdb's version includes in-frame clones alone and lacks a portion of them. The sample lists fewer than 25,000 clones, approximately 76% occurring once. The chain employs TRBV3-1 (or the pseudogene TRBV3-2) and TRBJ2-3, with TRBD2 matching 12 bases. The sequence was obtained from a human donor who had a prior SARS-CoV-2 infection. Sequences were derived from CD4+ T cells from PBMCs cultured with SARS-CoV-2 spike peptides, sampled before COVID-19 vaccination. The CDR3 nucleotides are TGTGCCAGCAGCCAAGAGGTGACTAGCGGGAGCCCAGATACGCAGTATTTT. Translated, it gives CASSQEVTSGSPDTQYF.